This TCR beta chain is from a study of beta chain features in type 1 diabetes. The investigators reverse transcribed all of the isolated RNA, so they sequenced expressed TCRB transcripts. Profiling relied on immunoSEQ multiplex PCR, and the TCRdb table lists in-frame clones only, not all of them. The sample includes 250,000 to 300,000 clones, 24% of them seen just once. Points from the study as a whole: People with Type 1 diabetes carried modestly yet significantly shorter TCRB CDR3s in all four CD4+ subsets. Cells carrying high TCR expression could end up over-represented when cDNA is sequenced.

This CDR3 has 14 residues. Germline V gives CDR1 SQVTM, CDR2 ANQGSEA. V lost 7 bases to trimming and J lost 3 bases; unmatched junction nucleotides: 8. This clone showed up just a few times. Its antigen remains unidentified. The gene calls are TRBV29-1 and TRBJ1-2, with 10 positions matching TRBD1. The clonotype was recovered from a woman in her 30s with type 1 diabetes. Sequenced input: naive CD4+ T cells from blood. The CDR3 sequence: CSGGPGTGDYGYTF. As DNA, the CDR3 is TGCAGCGGTGGACCCGGGACAGGGGACTATGGCTACACCTTC.